This T cell receptor beta chain is drawn from a study of shared T cell receptors in the human thymus. The CDR3 has 12 amino acids. Germline lookup yields CDR1 SQVTM and CDR2 ANQGSEA. Trimming shortened V by 7 bases and J by 4 bases, and 13 bases separated the two germline ends. Data came from immunoSEQ multiplex PCR; TCRdb stores just in-frame clones and leaves some out. This table has 700,000 or so clones, 70% to 90% appearing once. Another study also made use of these data, one on human thymus T cells. That paper notes: Thymic samples were excised during corrective heart operations. There appeared to be biased usage of V and J genes in thymic and blood repertoires.

Input material: thymocytes. The gene calls are TRBV29-1 and TRBJ1-2; D is undetermined. The clonotype comes from a girl under three years old with a congenital heart defect. The CDR3 DNA is TGCAGCGCGTATAGACTGGGCTATGGCTACACCTTC. Translated: CSAYRLGYGYTF.